This TCR beta chain appears in the sequencing data of a study of T cell responses to AZD1222 COVID-19 vaccine. The overall study: Pooled together were second doses at about 4 or about 12 weeks. Regarding the study as a whole: Repertoire sampling occurred only after the peak T cell response. Mapped onto spike, vaccine-associated CD4 TCRs spanned it and were dominant at 160-218 and 743-854.

CDR3 length: 16 residues. V lost 8 bases and J lost 5; bases outside the gene matches: 10. CDR1 is MNHEY and CDR2 is SMNVEV in the germline V gene (reference sequence). This table comes from immunoSEQ multiplex PCR, and its TCRdb copy is limited to in-frame clones, with some not included. The sample carries over 100,000 clones, roughly four fifths recorded once. Concerning this clone: Its target is unknown.

This specimen was peripheral blood, taken on day 0 of AZD1222 vaccination. This receptor was taken from an adult in good health. V gene TRBV27 combines with J gene TRBJ2-2, with 11 bases fitting TRBD2. The DNA for the CDR3 is TGTGCCAGCGGTTGGGGACTAGCGGAACGAACCGGGGAGCTGTTTTTT. Its translation: CASGWGLAERTGELFF.